This is a list of T cell receptor beta chains from one sample in a study of T cell repertoires in cytomegalovirus infection. A single record per CDR3 protein comes from TCRdb applying MiXCR to the reads. Here the sample spans approximately 160,000 distinct CDR3 sequences, under 20% being singletons. What was sequenced was CD8+ T cells from PBMCs. Receptors were obtained from a human donor in good health (CMV status not recorded). Some clones in this sample may be carry-over from other donors' samples. Both conserved end residues are part of each CDR3. D genes are given only for firm matches. Clone sizes are given selectively: once, few, many, or a class where the clone is expanded.

TRBD1 | TRBJ1-1 | few | TRBV12-3/TRBV12-4 | TGTGCCAGCAGTCTACAGGGGATCCTTGAAGCTTTCTTT | CASSLQGILEAFF
TRBD2 | TRBJ2-7 | . | TRBV7-8 | TGTGCCAGCAGCTCGGCGGGAGGGCGAGGAGGGGAGCAGTACTTC | CASSSAGGRGGEQYF
. | TRBJ2-4 | . | TRBV27 | TGTGCCAGCAGTTTAGCGGCTCTAGCCAAAAACATTCAGTACTTC | CASSLAALAKNIQYF
. | TRBJ2-7 | few | TRBV11-3 | TGTGCCAGCAGCTTTTCCCCGGCAGGCACGGAGCAGTACTTC | CASSFSPAGTEQYF
. | TRBJ1-1 | many | TRBV6-6 | TGTGCCAGCACCCCACTGGGGGTCGATGAAGGTGCCACTGAAGCTTTCTTT | CASTPLGVDEGATEAFF
TRBD2 | TRBJ2-5 | few | TRBV7-6 | TGTGCCAGCAGCCCCGAGAGCGGGAGGGAGACCCAGTACTTC | CASSPESGRETQYF
. | TRBJ2-1 | . | TRBV28 | TGTGCCAGTAACCACTACAATGAGCAGTTCTTC | CASNHYNEQFF
. | TRBJ2-3 | many | TRBV7-8 | TGTGCCAGCAGCTTAGGGTCCAGCACAGATACGCAGTATTTT | CASSLGSSTDTQYF
. | TRBJ2-7 | few | TRBV5-1 | TGCGCCAGTCAGCGTTCCAGGATGAGCTTTGACGAGCAGTACTTC | CASQRSRMSFDEQYF
. | TRBJ2-5 | . | TRBV9 | TGTGCCAGCAGCGTAGGCGGCAGCCAAGAGACCCAGTACTTC | CASSVGGSQETQYF
. | TRBJ1-1 | few | TRBV19 | TGTGCCAGTAGTATAGTAGGGTCGGGCACTGAAGCTTTCTTT | CASSIVGSGTEAFF
. | TRBJ1-1 | few | TRBV6-2/TRBV6-3 | TGTGCCAGCAGTTACAGGGAAAGGAACACTGAAGCTTTCTTT | CASSYRERNTEAFF
TRBD2 | TRBJ2-1 | . | TRBV7-2 | TGTGCCAGCAGCCTAAGAGCGGGACTAGCGGGGGGGCTATACAATGAGCAGTTCTTC | CASSLRAGLAGGLYNEQFF
TRBD2 | TRBJ2-3 | . | TRBV7-2 | TGTGCCAGCAGTCGGATAGCGGGGGGGGATACGCAGTATTTT | CASSRIAGGDTQYF
TRBD1 | TRBJ1-4 | few | TRBV12-3/TRBV12-4 | TGTGCCAGCAGTGAGCGACAGGGACCGGGCGAAAAACTGTTTTTT | CASSERQGPGEKLFF
. | TRBJ2-7 | . | TRBV6-2/TRBV6-3 | TGTGCCAGCACGCGGGGACCCACCTACGAGCAGTACTTC | CASTRGPTYEQYF
. | TRBJ1-2 | few | TRBV12-3/TRBV12-4 | TGTGCCAGCAGTTTCTCGGGACATCACGGCTACACCTTC | CASSFSGHHGYTF
TRBD2 | TRBJ2-7 | . | TRBV7-8 | TGTGCCAGCACCACGTGGGCTAGCGGGAGGGCCGTAACCTACGAGCAGTACTTC | CASTTWASGRAVTYEQYF
. | TRBJ1-1 | . | TRBV28 | TGTGCCAGCAGCCCGGGGGGTACAGTAGCTTTCTTT | CASSPGGTVAFF
. | TRBJ1-3 | few | TRBV28 | TGTGCCAGCACCCTGTGGGGGACCTCTGGAAACACCATATATTTT | CASTLWGTSGNTIYF
TRBD1 | TRBJ2-1 | few | TRBV9 | TGTGCCAGCAGCCGAGGACAGGGGGCTAGGGAGCAGTTCTTC | CASSRGQGAREQFF
. | TRBJ2-1 | . | TRBV2 | TGTGCCAGCAGTGGGGTCGGCGAGCAGTTCTTC | CASSGVGEQFF
. | TRBJ2-2 | few | TRBV5-1 | TGCGCCAGCATCCCGGACAGCTACACCGGGGAGCTGTTTTTT | CASIPDSYTGELFF
TRBD1 | TRBJ2-7 | many | TRBV6-2/TRBV6-3 | TGTGCCAGCAGTTACTCCCCTCGGACAGGGACCTACGAGCAGTACTTC | CASSYSPRTGTYEQYF
TRBD1 | TRBJ2-7 | few | TRBV28 | TGTGCCAGCAGGCTGGACAGGGGTTGGCCGAAGGAGCAGTACTTC | CASRLDRGWPKEQYF
. | TRBJ2-3 | . | TRBV15 | TGTGCCACCTCATTTACGACGAGGGTAGGGGGCACAGATACGCAGTATTTT | CATSFTTRVGGTDTQYF
. | TRBJ2-1 | few | TRBV7-9 | TGTGCCAGCAGCCTCGCAGGGTCCTACAATAAGCAGTTCTTC | CASSLAGSYNKQFF
. | TRBJ1-1 | few | TRBV28 | TGTGCCAGCAGTAAAGGGGACCCGAACACTGAAGCTTTCTTT | CASSKGDPNTEAFF
. | TRBJ2-7 | few | TRBV30 | TGTGCCTGGAGTGTAGGGACATTCCCCTACGAGCAGTACTTC | CAWSVGTFPYEQYF
. | TRBJ1-2 | many | TRBV2 | TGTGCCACCTTGTCCGGGGTTAATCACGATGGCTACACCTTC | CATLSGVNHDGYTF
. | TRBJ1-2 | few | TRBV7-2 | TGTGCCAGCGGACCCTGGAGAGGGAATGGCTACACCTTC | CASGPWRGNGYTF
. | TRBJ2-4 | . | TRBV27 | TGTGCCAGCAGTTTATCGGTAGGGTTGACCAAAAACATTCAGTACTTC | CASSLSVGLTKNIQYF
. | TRBJ2-1 | few | TRBV6-2/TRBV6-3 | TGTGCCAGCAGTCCCCGGGACAATGACAATGAGCAGTTCTTC | CASSPRDNDNEQFF
TRBD1 | TRBJ2-7 | few | TRBV20-1 | TGCAGTGCGCGGACAGGCCTCAGCTCCTACGAGCAGTACTTC | CSARTGLSSYEQYF
TRBD2 | TRBJ2-3 | few | TRBV5-1 | TGCGCCAGCAGCCCGGGGGGGCTTCTCTTGGATTCGCAGTATTTT | CASSPGGLLLDSQYF
. | TRBJ1-1 | . | TRBV7-2 | TGTGCCAGCAGCAAGGGGAACACTGAAGCTTTCTTT | CASSKGNTEAFF
. | TRBJ1-1 | few | TRBV6-4 | TGTGCCAGCAAGAGTGAAGCTTTCTTT | CASKSEAFF
. | TRBJ2-7 | few | TRBV28 | TGTGCCAGCATTTCGTACGCGGGGTCATACGAGCAGTACTTC | CASISYAGSYEQYF
. | TRBJ2-7 | many | TRBV20-1 | TGCAGTCTTAGGGGGGAACCCTACGAGCAGTACTTC | CSLRGEPYEQYF
TRBD2 | TRBJ2-1 | . | TRBV12-5 | TGTGCTAGTGCGGTGGGGGGGGTAAACCTGTTCTTC | CASAVGGVNLFF
. | TRBJ2-5 | medium-sized | TRBV7-8 | TGTGCCAGCAGCTATTTTCAGGGGGGGGAGACCCAGTACTTC | CASSYFQGGETQYF
TRBD2 | TRBJ2-1 | many | TRBV11-1 | TGTGCCAGCACCGGGACTAGCGGGCACAACTCCTACAATGAGCAGTTCTTC | CASTGTSGHNSYNEQFF
. | TRBJ1-3 | . | TRBV25-1 | TGTGCCAGCAGTGAAGGAGGCGCAGGAAACACCATATATTTT | CASSEGGAGNTIYF
. | TRBJ1-1 | . | TRBV7-6 | TGTGCCAGCAGCTTATCAGAAAACACTGAAGCTTTCTTT | CASSLSENTEAFF
TRBD1 | TRBJ1-6 | . | TRBV28 | TGTGCCAGCAGTCTCCAAGACAGGGCCAATTCACCCCTCCACTTT | CASSLQDRANSPLHF
. | TRBJ1-2 | few | TRBV7-8 | TGTGCCAGCAGCCCGGACGGGGCAGGGGCCTATGGCTACACCTTC | CASSPDGAGAYGYTF
TRBD1 | TRBJ2-5 | many | TRBV6-4 | TGTGCCAGCAGCCGATCGCCTGGACAGGGCGAGACCCAGTACTTC | CASSRSPGQGETQYF
TRBD2 | TRBJ2-1 | few | TRBV7-2 | TGTGCCAGCAGATCTGGACTAGCGCTCCTCTTC | CASRSGLALLF
. | TRBJ1-2 | . | TRBV7-8 | TGTGCCAGCAGCCCAGGGATATATAACTATGGCTACACCTTC | CASSPGIYNYGYTF
. | TRBJ2-2 | once | TRBV9 | TGTGCCAGCAGCGCTCACGACGCGAACACCGGGGAGCTGTTTTTT | CASSAHDANTGELFF
. | TRBJ1-2 | . | TRBV7-6 | TGTGCCAGCAGCTTAGGACCCTATGGCTACACCTTC | CASSLGPYGYTF
TRBD2 | TRBJ2-1 | . | TRBV12-3/TRBV12-4 | TGTGCCAGCAGTTATTTACCTGGGACTAGCTCCTACAATGAGCAGTTCTTC | CASSYLPGTSSYNEQFF
. | TRBJ2-1 | . | TRBV19 | TGTGCCAGTAGTACTTCGGACTACTTAGAGCAGTTCTTC | CASSTSDYLEQFF
. | TRBJ1-1 | few | TRBV28 | TGTGCCAGCAGTTTTTGGGGTAACACTGAAGCTTTCTTT | CASSFWGNTEAFF
TRBD1 | TRBJ1-4 | many | TRBV7-3 | TGTGCCAGCAGACTGAACGACAGGGGCGCACCAACTAATGAAAAACTGTTTTTT | CASRLNDRGAPTNEKLFF
. | TRBJ1-1 | once | TRBV7-6 | TGTGCCAGCAGCTTAGCGCCGGGGGTCTTGAGCACTGAAGCTTTCTTT | CASSLAPGVLSTEAFF
TRBD2 | TRBJ2-7 | . | TRBV7-2 | TGTGCCACTTTAGCGGGCCCCGACTTTGACTCCTACGAGCAGTACTTC | CATLAGPDFDSYEQYF
. | TRBJ1-4 | . | TRBV11-2 | TGTGCCAGCAGCTTGAACGCCGGTAATGAAAAACTGTTTTTT | CASSLNAGNEKLFF
. | TRBJ2-7 | few | TRBV7-3 | TGTGCCAGCAGCTTACGTGGTAACTACGAGCAGTACTTC | CASSLRGNYEQYF